The subject of this entry is one T cell receptor (beta chain). Antigen specificity is unknown. The sample is drawn from a study of naive and memory T cell subsets. Overall study findings and caveats: Gini index rose across naive, CM, EM and EMRA in CD4 and CD8.

Both TRBC1 and TRBC2 were covered by a beta constant-region primer of two equimolar oligonucleotides. MiXCR, applied by TCRdb to the UMI-ligation and nested PCR reads, yields one record per CDR3 protein. This sample has about 85,000 distinct CDR3 sequences, with around 13% found just once. Trimming stripped 0 bases from V and 3 bases from J, with 7 bases between. Germline-derived CDR1 and CDR2 are SGHAT and FQNNGV. The CDR3 covers 14 residues. The chain has TRBV11-2 and TRBJ2-3, with D uncertain. The sample was central memory CD4+ T cells from blood. The sequence derives from a human donor in good health. CDR3 amino acids: CASSLDLGTDTQYF. CDR3 nucleotide sequence: TGTGCCAGCAGCTTAGATTTAGGGACAGATACGCAGTATTTT. Complete variable domain (other parts from reference TRBV11-2 and TRBJ2-3): EAGVAQSPRYKIIEKRQSVAFWCNPISGHATLYWYQQILGQGPKLLIQFQNNGVVDDSQLPKDRFSAERLKGVDSTLKIQPAKLEDSAVYLCASSLDLGTDTQYFGPGTRLTVL.